This T cell receptor beta chain comes out of a study of blood T cell repertoires in COVID-19. Sequencing used immunoSEQ multiplex PCR; TCRdb keeps in-frame clones, though not all of them. The sample lists roughly 700,000 clones; approximately 90% were seen once. In its sample, this clone was seen once. Per germline, CDR1 SEHNR and CDR2 FQNEAQ (reference sequence). The CDR3 is 13 residues long. The junction had 4 bases not matched to a gene; V was cut back by 8 bases and J by 2 bases. Sequencing used peripheral blood. The clonotype was recovered from a woman aged 18-30 years with acute or convalescent COVID-19. The genes are TRBV7-9 and TRBJ1-2; 8 bases agree with TRBD1. The CDR3 DNA sequence: TGTGCCAGCGGGGACAGGCAGAACTATGGCTACACCTTC. Protein sequence: CASGDRQNYGYTF.